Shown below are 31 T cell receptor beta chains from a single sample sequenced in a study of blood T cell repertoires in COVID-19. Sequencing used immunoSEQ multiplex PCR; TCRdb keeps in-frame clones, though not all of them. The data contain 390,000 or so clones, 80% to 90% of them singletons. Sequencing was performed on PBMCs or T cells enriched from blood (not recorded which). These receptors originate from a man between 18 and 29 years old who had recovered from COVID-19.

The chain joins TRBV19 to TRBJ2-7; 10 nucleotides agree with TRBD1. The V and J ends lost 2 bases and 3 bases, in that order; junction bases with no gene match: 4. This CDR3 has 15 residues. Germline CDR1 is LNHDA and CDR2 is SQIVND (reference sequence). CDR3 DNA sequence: TGTGCCAGTAGTATAAAGGGGACAGGGGACTACGAGCAGTACTTC. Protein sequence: CASSIKGTGDYEQYF.

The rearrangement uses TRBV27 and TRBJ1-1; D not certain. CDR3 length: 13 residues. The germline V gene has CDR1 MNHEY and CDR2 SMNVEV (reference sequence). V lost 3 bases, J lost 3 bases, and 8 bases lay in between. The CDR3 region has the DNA TGTGCCAGCAGTTTTAAGAGGGACACTGAAGCTTTCTTT. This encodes CASSFKRDTEAFF.

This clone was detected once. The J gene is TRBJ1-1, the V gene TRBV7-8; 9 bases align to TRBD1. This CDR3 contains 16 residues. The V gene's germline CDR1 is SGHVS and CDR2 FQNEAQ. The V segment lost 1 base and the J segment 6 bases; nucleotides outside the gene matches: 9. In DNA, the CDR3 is TGTGCCAGCAGCTTAGGGGGACAGGGTGGTTTCGCTGAAGCTTTCTTT. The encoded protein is CASSLGGQGGFAEAFF.

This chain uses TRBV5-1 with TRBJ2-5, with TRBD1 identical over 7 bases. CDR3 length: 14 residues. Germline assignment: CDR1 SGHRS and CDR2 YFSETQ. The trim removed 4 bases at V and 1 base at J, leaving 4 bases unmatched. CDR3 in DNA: TGCGCCAGCAGCCTGGACAGGATCCAAGAGACCCAGTACTTC. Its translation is CASSLDRIQETQYF.

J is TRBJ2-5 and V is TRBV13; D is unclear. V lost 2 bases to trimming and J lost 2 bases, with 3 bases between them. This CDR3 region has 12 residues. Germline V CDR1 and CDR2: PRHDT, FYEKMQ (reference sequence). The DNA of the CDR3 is TGTGCCAGCAGCTTATTACAAGAGACCCAGTACTTC. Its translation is CASSLLQETQYF.

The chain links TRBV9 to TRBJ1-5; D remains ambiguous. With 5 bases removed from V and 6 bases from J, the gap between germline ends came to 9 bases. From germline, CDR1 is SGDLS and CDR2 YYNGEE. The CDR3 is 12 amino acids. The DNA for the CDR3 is TGTGCCAGCAGTCGGGAGGGTCAGCCCCAGCATTTT. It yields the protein CASSREGQPQHF.

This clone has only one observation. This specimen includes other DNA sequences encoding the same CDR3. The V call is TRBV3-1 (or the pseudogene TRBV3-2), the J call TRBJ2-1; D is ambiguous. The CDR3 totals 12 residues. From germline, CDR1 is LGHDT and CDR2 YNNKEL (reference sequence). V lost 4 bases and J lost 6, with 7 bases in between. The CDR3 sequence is CASSPSGNEQFF. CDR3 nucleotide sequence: TGTGCCAGCAGCCCTTCGGGCAATGAGCAGTTCTTC.

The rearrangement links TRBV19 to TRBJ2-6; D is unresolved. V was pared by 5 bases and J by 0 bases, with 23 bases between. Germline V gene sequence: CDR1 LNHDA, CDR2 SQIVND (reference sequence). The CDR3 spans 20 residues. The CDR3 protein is CASSPIRGQSKSSGANVLTF. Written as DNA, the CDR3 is TGTGCCAGTAGTCCCATACGTGGGCAGTCCAAAAGCTCTGGGGCCAACGTCCTGACTTTC.

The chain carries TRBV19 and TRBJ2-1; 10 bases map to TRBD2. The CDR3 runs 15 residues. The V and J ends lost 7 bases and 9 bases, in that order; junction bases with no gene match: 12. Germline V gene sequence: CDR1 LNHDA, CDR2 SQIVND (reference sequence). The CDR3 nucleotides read TGTGCCAGTATAGCTAGCGGGAGTACACAGTCTGAGCAGTTCTTC. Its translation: CASIASGSTQSEQFF.

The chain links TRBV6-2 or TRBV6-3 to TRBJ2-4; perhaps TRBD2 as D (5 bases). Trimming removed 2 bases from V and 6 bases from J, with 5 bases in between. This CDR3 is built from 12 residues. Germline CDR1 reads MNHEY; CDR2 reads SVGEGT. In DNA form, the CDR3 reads TGTGCCAGCAGTTACGAGGGAAACATTCAGTACTTC. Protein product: CASSYEGNIQYF.

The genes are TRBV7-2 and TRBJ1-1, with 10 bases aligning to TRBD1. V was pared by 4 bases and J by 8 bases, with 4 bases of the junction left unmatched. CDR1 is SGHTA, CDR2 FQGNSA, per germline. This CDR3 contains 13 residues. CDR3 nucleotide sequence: TGTGCCAGCAGCTCCGACAGGGGGCGGGAAGCTTTCTTT. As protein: CASSSDRGREAFF.

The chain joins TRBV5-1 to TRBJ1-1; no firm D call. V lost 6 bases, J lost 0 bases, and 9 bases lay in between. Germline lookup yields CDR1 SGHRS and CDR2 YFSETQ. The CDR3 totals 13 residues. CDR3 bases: TGCGCCAGCAAGGAGAACGTGAACACTGAAGCTTTCTTT. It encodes CASKENVNTEAFF.

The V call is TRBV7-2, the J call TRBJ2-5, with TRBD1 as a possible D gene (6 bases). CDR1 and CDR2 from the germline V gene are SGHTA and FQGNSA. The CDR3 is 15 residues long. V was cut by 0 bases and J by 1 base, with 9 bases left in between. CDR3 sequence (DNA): TGTGCCAGCAGCTTAGCCCAAGGGGGCCAAGAGACCCAGTACTTC. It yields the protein CASSLAQGGQETQYF.

CDR3 sequence reads: CASSVGHLGPQHF. CDR3 nucleotide sequence: TGTGCCAGCAGTGTGGGGCATCTGGGGCCCCAGCATTTT. This chain uses TRBV2 with TRBJ1-5, with a tentative D call TRBD1 (5 bases). CDR3 length: 13 residues. Germline V gene lookup returns CDR1 SNHLY and CDR2 FYNNEI. V lost 4 bases and J 9 bases, leaving 13 bases between the germline ends. The whole variable domain, remainder taken from reference TRBV2 and TRBJ1-5, is EPEVTQTPSHQVTQMGQEVILRCVPISNHLYFYWYRQILGQKVEFLVSFYNNEISEKSEIFDDQFSVERPDGSNFTLKIRSTKLEDSAMYFCASSVGHLGPQHFGDGTRLSIL.

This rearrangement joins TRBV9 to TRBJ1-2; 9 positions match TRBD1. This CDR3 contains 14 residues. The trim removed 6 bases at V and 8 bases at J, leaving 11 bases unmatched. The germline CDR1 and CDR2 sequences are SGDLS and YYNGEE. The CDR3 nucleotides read TGTGCCAGCAAACCCGGACAGGGGATGGGGGGCTACACCTTC. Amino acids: CASKPGQGMGGYTF.

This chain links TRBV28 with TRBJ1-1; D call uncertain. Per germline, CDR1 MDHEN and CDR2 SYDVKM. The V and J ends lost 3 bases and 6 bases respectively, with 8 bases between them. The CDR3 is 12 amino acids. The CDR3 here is CASSLTTAEAFF. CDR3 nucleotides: TGTGCCAGCAGTTTGACAACCGCTGAAGCTTTCTTT.

CDR3 amino acids: CASRGEGWTEAFF. CDR3 DNA: TGCGCCAGCAGAGGGGAGGGATGGACTGAAGCTTTCTTT. The rearrangement joins TRBV5-1 to TRBJ1-1; D perhaps matches TRBD1 (5 bases). The germline V gene has CDR1 SGHRS and CDR2 YFSETQ. The CDR3 length is 13 residues. V lost 5 bases, J lost 5 bases, and 13 bases lay in between.

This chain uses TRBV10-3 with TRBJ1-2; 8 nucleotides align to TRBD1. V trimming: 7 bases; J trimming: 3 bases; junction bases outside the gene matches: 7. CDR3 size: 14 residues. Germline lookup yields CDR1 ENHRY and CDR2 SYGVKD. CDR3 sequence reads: CAINQGQGDYGYTF. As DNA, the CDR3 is TGTGCCATCAACCAAGGACAGGGCGACTATGGCTACACCTTC.

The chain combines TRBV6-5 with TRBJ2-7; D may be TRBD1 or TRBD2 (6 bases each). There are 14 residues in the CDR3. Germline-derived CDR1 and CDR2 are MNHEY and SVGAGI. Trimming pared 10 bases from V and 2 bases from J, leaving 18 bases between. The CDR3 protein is CATRDSGTTYEQYF. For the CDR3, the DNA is TGTGCCACCAGGGACTCAGGGACAACCTACGAGCAGTACTTC.

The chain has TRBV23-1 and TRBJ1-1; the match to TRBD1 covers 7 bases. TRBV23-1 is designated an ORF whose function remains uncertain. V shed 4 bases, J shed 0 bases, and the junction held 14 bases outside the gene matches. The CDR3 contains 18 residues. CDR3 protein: CASSPKRTGLPMNTEAFF. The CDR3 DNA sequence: TGCGCCAGCAGTCCCAAACGGACAGGATTACCCATGAACACTGAAGCTTTCTTT.

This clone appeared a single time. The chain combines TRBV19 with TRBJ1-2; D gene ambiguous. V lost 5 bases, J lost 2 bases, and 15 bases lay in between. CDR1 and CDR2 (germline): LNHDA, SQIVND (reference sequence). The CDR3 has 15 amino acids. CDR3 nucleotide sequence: TGTGCCAGTAGTCTTCGCCGGGAAGGGAACTATGGCTACACCTTC. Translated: CASSLRREGNYGYTF.

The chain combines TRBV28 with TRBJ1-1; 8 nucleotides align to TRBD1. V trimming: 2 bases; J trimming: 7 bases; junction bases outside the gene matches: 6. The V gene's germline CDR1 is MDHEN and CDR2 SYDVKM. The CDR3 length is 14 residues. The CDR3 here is CASSLMRDRGEAFF. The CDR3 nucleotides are TGTGCCAGCAGTTTAATGCGCGACAGGGGTGAAGCTTTCTTT. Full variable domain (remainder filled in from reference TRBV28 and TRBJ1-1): DVKVTQSSRYLVKRTGEKVFLECVQDMDHENMFWYRQDPGLGLRLIYFSYDVKMKEKGDIPEGYSVSREKKERFSLILESASTNQTSMYLCASSLMRDRGEAFFGQGTRLTVV.

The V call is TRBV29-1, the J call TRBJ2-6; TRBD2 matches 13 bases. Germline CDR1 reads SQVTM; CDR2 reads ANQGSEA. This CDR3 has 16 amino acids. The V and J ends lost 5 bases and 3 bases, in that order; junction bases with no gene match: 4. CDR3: CSVLGLAGNGANVLTF. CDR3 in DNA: TGCAGCGTTCTGGGACTAGCGGGAAATGGGGCCAACGTCCTGACTTTC.

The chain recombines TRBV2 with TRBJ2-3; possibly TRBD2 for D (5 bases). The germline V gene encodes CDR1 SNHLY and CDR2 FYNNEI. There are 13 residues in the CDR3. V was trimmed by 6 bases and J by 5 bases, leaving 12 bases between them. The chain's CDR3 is CASRLTTGDTQYF. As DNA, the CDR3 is TGTGCCAGCAGGCTGACTACCGGAGATACGCAGTATTTT.

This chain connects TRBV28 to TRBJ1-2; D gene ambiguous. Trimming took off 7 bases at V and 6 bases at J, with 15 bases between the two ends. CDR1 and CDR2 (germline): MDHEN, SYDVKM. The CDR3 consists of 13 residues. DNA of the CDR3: TGTGCCAGCACCCTCATGCGGGCCGATGGCTACACCTTC. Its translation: CASTLMRADGYTF.

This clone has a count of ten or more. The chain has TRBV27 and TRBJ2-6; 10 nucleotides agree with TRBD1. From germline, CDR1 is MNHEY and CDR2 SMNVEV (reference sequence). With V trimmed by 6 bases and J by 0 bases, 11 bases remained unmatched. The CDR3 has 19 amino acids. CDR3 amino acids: CASSIASGQGLSGANVLTF. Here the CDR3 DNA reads TGTGCCAGCAGCATTGCGTCGGGACAGGGGCTCTCTGGGGCCAACGTCCTGACTTTC.

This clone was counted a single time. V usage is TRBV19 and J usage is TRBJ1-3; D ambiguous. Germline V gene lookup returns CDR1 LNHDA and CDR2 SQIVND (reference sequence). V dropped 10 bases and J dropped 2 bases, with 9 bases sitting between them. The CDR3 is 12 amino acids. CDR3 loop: CATSQAGNTIYF. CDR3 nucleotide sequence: TGTGCCACCTCCCAGGCTGGAAACACCATATATTTT.

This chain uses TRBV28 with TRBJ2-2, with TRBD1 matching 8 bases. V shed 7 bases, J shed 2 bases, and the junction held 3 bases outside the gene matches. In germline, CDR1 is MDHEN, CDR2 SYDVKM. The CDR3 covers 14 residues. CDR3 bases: TGTGCCAGCACGGACAGGGTTAACACCGGGGAGCTGTTTTTT. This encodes CASTDRVNTGELFF.

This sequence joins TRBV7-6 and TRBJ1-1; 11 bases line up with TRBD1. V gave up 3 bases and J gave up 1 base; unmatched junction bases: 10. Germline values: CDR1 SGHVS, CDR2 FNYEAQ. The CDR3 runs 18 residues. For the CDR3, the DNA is TGTGCCAGCAGCTTTAGCGGACAGGGGGCTTTGGAGAACACTGAAGCTTTCTTT. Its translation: CASSFSGQGALENTEAFF.

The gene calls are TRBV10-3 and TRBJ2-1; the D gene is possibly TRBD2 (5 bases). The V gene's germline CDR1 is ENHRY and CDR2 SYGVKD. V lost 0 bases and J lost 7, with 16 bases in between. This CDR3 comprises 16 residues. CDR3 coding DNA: TGTGCCATCAGTGAGTCAGGTCGACTGAGGGATAATGAGCAGTTCTTC. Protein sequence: CAISESGRLRDNEQFF.

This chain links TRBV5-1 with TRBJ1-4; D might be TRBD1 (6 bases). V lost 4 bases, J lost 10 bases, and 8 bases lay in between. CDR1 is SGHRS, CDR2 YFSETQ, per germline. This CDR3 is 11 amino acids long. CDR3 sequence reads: CASSADRKLFF. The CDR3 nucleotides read TGCGCCAGCAGCGCGGACAGAAAACTGTTTTTT.